This passage covers 9 T cell receptor beta chains from one sample sequenced in a study of OX40 agonist ivuxolimab in advanced cancers. Here immunoSEQ multiplex PCR was the method, and the copy in TCRdb shows in-frame clones only, minus some. Of fewer than 70,000 clones in the sample, approximately 90% were seen once. The specimen was CD4+ or CD8+ T cells sorted from blood, collected in a trial of the OX40 agonist ivuxolimab. These receptors all stem from an adult with an advanced solid tumor such as melanoma, head and neck, liver or kidney cancer.

V is TRBV7-4 and J is TRBJ2-7; D ambiguous. CDR1 and CDR2 from the germline V gene are SGHVT and SQSDAQ. This CDR3 spans 11 amino acids. V dropped 2 bases and J dropped 6 bases, with 5 bases sitting between them. In DNA, the CDR3 is TGTGCCAGCAGCTTAAGCTCCGAGCAGTACTTC. Protein product: CASSLSSEQYF.

The genes are TRBV6-1 and TRBJ1-1, with 7 bases lining up with TRBD1. V lost 2 bases and J lost 5; bases outside the gene matches: 5. CDR1 and CDR2 from the germline V gene are MNHNS and SASEGT. There are 14 residues in the CDR3. The CDR3 loop is CASSERGLGTEAFF. For the CDR3, the DNA is TGTGCCAGCAGTGAAAGGGGGCTCGGGACTGAAGCTTTCTTT.

The chain combines TRBV7-2 with TRBJ1-2; 7 bases map to TRBD1. This CDR3 has 14 amino acids. The germline CDR1 and CDR2 sequences are SGHTA and FQGNSA. The J segment lost 3 bases and the V segment lost 4 bases, leaving 5 bases of the junction unmatched. The CDR3, as DNA: TGTGCCAGCAGCTGGGGACAGCTACACTATGGCTACACCTTC. This translates into CASSWGQLHYGYTF.

The table lists this clone with a few counts. The chain employs TRBV27 and TRBJ2-2; the match to TRBD1 covers 7 bases. There are 14 residues in the CDR3. Germline CDR1 reads MNHEY; CDR2 reads SMNVEV (reference sequence). Trimming took 6 bases from V and 0 from J; bases not matched to a gene: 1. Written as DNA, the CDR3 is TGTGCCAGCAGGGGGACAGCGAACACCGGGGAGCTGTTTTTT. Protein: CASRGTANTGELFF.

The chain employs TRBV27 and TRBJ2-1; 7 nucleotides line up with TRBD2. This CDR3 comprises 15 residues. Trimming took 1 base from V and 4 from J; bases not matched to a gene: 4. Per germline, CDR1 MNHEY and CDR2 SMNVEV (reference sequence). The DNA for the CDR3 is TGTGCCAGCAGTTTATTCCTAGCGGTGTACAATGAGCAGTTCTTC. Residues: CASSLFLAVYNEQFF.

The chain links TRBV29-1 to TRBJ2-1; 11 positions match TRBD2. Germline trimming cut 6 bases from V and 7 bases from J; bases unmatched to any gene: 8. The germline CDR1 and CDR2 sequences are SQVTM and ANQGSEA. The length of the CDR3 is 14 residues. Written as DNA, the CDR3 is TGCAGCGTGAGACTAGCGGGAAGGTATAATGAGCAGTTCTTC. It is translated as CSVRLAGRYNEQFF.

The J gene is TRBJ1-1, the V gene TRBV5-4; weak D call: TRBD1 (5 bases). Deletions cut 2 bases from V and 7 bases from J, with 12 bases between. CDR3 length: 13 amino acids. Germline loops: CDR1 SGHNT, CDR2 YYREEE (reference sequence). The CDR3 DNA sequence: TGTGCCAGCAGCTTTAACGGGGGGATTGAAGCTTTCTTT. Its translation: CASSFNGGIEAFF.

The chain couples TRBV29-1 to TRBJ2-5; D might be TRBD2 (5 bases). The CDR3 is 10 amino acids. Germline assignment: CDR1 SQVTM and CDR2 ANQGSEA. V was shortened by 4 bases and J by 5 bases, with 5 bases between the two germline ends. The CDR3 region is CSVGGETQYF. CDR3 DNA: TGCAGCGTTGGAGGGGAGACCCAGTACTTC.

CDR3 sequence reads: CASSLESMRYEQYF. The CDR3 DNA sequence: TGCGCCAGCAGCTTGGAAAGCATGAGATACGAGCAGTACTTC. This rearrangement joins TRBV5-1 to TRBJ2-7; D not certain. This CDR3 has 14 amino acids. Trimming cost V 0 bases and J 4 bases, with 11 bases left between them. Germline CDR1 and CDR2: SGHRS and YFSETQ.